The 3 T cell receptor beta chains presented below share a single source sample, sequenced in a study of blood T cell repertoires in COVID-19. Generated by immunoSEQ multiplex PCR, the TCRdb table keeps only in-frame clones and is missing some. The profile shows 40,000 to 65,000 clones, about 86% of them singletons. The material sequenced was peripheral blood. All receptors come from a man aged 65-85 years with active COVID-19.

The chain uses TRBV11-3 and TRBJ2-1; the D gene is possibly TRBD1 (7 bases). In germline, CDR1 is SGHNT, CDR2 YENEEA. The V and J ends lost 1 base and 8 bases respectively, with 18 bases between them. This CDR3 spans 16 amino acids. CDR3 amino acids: CASSLGGGGGNHEQFF. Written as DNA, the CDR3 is TGTGCCAGCAGCTTAGGCGGAGGGGGCGGAAATCATGAGCAGTTCTTC. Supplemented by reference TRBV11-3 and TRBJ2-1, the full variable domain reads EAGVVQSPRYKIIEKKQPVAFWCNPISGHNTLYWYLQNLGQGPELLIRYENEEAVDDSQLPKDRFSAERLKGVDSTLKIQPAELGDSAVYLCASSLGGGGGNHEQFFGPGTRLTVL.

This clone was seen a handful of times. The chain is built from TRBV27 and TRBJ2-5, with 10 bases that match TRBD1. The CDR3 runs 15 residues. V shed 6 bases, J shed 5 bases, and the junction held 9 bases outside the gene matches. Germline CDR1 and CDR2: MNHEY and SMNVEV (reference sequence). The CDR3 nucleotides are TGTGCCAGCAGCTCAGGACAGGGGGGCTGGGAGACCCAGTACTTC. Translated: CASSSGQGGWETQYF.

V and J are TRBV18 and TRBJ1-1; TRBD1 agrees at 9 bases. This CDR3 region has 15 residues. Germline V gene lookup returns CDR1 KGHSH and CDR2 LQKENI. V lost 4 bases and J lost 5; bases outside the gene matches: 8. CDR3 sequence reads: CASSLGQGRWTEAFF. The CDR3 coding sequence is TGTGCCAGCTCACTTGGACAGGGGAGGTGGACTGAAGCTTTCTTT. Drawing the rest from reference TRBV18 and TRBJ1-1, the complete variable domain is NAGVMQNPRHLVRRRGQEARLRCSPMKGHSHVYWYRQLPEEGLKFMVYLQKENIIDESGMPKERFSAEFPKEGPSILRIQQVVRGDSAAYFCASSLGQGRWTEAFFGQGTRLTVV.